A single T cell receptor (beta chain) is shown here with its context. What it recognizes is unknown. This sample was taken from a study of identical twins. General study points: Cord blood's abundant beta clonotypes had fewer insertions, unlike memory repertoires. Alpha sequences that were out-of-frame and twin-shared showed an excess of low generation probability.

Everyone who donated was a healthy Caucasian. One entry per CDR3 protein results from TCRdb running MiXCR on the 5' RACE reads. Among roughly 700,000 distinct CDR3 sequences, 8% to 9% were seen once, and the ten largest hold roughly 0.9%. This sample was shared with a second study, whose subject was yellow fever vaccine responses in identical twins. That source adds: Reportedly, twins showed a vaccine T cell response that looked partly convergent and partly personalized.

Specimen: PBMCs. The receptor was derived from a woman in her late teens or twenties in good health.

CDR3 protein: CAWSVTSTPSGELFF. In nucleotides, the CDR3 is TGTGCCTGGAGTGTGACTAGCACCCCTTCCGGGGAGCTGTTTTTT. This chain connects TRBV30 to TRBJ2-2, with 7 positions matching TRBD2. The trim removed 0 bases at V and 6 bases at J, leaving 7 bases unmatched. Germline V gives CDR1 GTSNPN, CDR2 SVGIG (reference sequence). CDR3 length: 15 residues.